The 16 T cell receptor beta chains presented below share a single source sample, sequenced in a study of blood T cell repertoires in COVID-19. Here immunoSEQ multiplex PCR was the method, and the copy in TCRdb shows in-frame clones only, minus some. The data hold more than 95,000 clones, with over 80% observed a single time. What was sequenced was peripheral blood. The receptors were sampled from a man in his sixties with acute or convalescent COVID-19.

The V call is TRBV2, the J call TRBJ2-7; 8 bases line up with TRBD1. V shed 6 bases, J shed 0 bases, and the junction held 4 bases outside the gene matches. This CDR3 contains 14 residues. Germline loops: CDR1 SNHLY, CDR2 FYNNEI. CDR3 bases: TGTGCCAGCAGGCGGACAGGGAGCTCCTACGAGCAGTACTTC. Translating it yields CASRRTGSSYEQYF.

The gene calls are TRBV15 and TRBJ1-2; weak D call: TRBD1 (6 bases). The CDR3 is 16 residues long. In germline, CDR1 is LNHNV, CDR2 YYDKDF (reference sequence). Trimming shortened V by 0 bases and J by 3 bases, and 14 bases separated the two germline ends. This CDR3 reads CATSRDRGAQDYGYTF. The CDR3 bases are TGTGCCACCAGCAGAGATCGGGGGGCGCAGGACTATGGCTACACCTTC.

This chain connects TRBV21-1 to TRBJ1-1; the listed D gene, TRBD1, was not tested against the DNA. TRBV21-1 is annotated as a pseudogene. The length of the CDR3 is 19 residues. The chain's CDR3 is CASSKVEFRDRGSGTEAFF. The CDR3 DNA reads TGTGCCAGCAGCAAAGTGGAATTTCGGGACAGGGGGTCGGGGACTGAAGCTTTCTTT.

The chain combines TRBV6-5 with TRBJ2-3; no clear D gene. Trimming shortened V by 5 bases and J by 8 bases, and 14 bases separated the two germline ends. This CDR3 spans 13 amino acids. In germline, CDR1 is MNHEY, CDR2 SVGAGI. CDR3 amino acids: CASSLLPGTTQYF. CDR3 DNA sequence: TGTGCCAGCAGTCTTTTGCCAGGAACTACGCAGTATTTT.

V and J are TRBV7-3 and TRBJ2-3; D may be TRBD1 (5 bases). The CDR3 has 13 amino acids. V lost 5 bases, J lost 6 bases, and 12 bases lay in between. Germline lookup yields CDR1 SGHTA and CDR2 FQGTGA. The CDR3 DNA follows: TGTGCCAGCAGCCTGGGGCGGAAGGATACGCAGTATTTT. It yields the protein CASSLGRKDTQYF.

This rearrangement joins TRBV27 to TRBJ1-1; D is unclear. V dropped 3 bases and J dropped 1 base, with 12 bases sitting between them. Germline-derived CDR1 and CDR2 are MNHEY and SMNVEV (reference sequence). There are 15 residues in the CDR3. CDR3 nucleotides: TGTGCCAGCAGTTTCGGGAAACTCGGGAACACTGAAGCTTTCTTT. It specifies CASSFGKLGNTEAFF.

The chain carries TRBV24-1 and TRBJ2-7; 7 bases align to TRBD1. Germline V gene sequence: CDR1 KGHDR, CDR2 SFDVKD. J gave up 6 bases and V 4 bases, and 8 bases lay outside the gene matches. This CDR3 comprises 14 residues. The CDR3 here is CATSDHGPGGEQYF. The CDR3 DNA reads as TGTGCCACCAGTGACCACGGGCCAGGGGGCGAGCAGTACTTC.

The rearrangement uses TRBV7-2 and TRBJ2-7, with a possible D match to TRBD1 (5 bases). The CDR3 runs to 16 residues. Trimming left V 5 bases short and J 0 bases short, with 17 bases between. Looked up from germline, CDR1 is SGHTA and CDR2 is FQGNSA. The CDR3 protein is CASSPRSGASSYEQYF. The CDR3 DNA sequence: TGTGCCAGCAGCCCCCGGAGTGGGGCGAGCTCCTACGAGCAGTACTTC.

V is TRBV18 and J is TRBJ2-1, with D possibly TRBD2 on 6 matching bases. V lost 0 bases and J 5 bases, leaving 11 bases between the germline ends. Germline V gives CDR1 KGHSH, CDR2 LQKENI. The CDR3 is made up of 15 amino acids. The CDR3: CASSPPRRGHNEQFF. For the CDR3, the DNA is TGTGCCAGCTCACCACCGCGGCGGGGCCACAATGAGCAGTTCTTC.

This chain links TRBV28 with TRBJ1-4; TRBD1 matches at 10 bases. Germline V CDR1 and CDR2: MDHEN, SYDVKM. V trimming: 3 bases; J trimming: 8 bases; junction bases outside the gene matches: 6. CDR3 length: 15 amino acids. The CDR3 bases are TGTGCCAGCAGTTTTCCGGGGACAGGGGCCGAAAAACTGTTTTTT. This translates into CASSFPGTGAEKLFF.

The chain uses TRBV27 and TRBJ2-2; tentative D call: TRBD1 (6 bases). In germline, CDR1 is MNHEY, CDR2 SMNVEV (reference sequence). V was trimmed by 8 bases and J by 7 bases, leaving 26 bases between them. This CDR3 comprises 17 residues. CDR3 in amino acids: CASLPGAGVLGDGELFF. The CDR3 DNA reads TGTGCCAGCTTACCAGGGGCAGGGGTATTGGGGGACGGGGAGCTGTTTTTT.

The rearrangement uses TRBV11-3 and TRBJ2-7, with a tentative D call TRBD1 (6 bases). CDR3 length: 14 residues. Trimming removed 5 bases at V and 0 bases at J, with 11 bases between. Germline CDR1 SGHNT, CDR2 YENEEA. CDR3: CASSPQGYSYEQYF. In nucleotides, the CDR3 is TGTGCCAGCAGCCCACAGGGCTACTCCTACGAGCAGTACTTC. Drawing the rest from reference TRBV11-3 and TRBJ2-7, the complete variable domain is EAGVVQSPRYKIIEKKQPVAFWCNPISGHNTLYWYLQNLGQGPELLIRYENEEAVDDSQLPKDRFSAERLKGVDSTLKIQPAELGDSAVYLCASSPQGYSYEQYFGPGTRLTVT.

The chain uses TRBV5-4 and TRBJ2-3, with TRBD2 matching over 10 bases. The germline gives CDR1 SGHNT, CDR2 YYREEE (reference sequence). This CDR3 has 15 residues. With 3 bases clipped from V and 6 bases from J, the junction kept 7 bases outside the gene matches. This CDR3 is CASSSPSGRRDTQYF. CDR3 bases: TGTGCCAGCAGCTCCCCTAGCGGGAGAAGGGATACGCAGTATTTT.

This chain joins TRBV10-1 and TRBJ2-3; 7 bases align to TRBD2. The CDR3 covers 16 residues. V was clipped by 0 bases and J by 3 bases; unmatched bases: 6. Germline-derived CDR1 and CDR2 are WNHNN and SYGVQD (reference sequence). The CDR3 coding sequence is TGCGCCAGCAGTGAGTCTGGCGGGAGAGATACAGATACGCAGTATTTT. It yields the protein CASSESGGRDTDTQYF.

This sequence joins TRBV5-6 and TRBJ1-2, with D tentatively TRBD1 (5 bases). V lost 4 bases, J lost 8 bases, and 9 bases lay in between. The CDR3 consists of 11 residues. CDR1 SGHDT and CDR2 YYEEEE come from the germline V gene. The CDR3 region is CASSLRGGYTF. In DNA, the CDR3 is TGTGCCAGCAGCCTAAGGGGAGGCTACACCTTC.

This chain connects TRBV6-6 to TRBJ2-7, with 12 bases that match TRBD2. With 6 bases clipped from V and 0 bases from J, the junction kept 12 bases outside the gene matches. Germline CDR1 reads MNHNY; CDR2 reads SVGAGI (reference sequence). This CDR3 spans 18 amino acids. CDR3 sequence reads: CASSRLTSGRGASYEQYF. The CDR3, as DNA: TGTGCCAGCAGCCGACTGACTAGCGGGAGAGGAGCCTCCTACGAGCAGTACTTC.